This entry describes one TCR beta chain. Its antigen is undetermined. This sample is part of a study of CD8+CD57+ T cells in acquired aplastic anemia. Study observations and caveats: Patient and control CD8+ Simpson's diversity was not significantly different.

An expansion of CD8+CD57+ cells by flow cytometry had been shown in patients chosen for sequencing. All patients had severe acquired aplastic anemia. The length of the CDR3 is 15 residues. In germline, CDR1 is KGHSH, CDR2 LQKENI. Trimming removed 2 bases from V and 6 bases from J, with 14 bases in between. Profiling of TCR beta VDJ combinations and CDR3 sequences used genomic DNA as template. Using its own MiXCR run on the reads, TCRdb lists one record per CDR3 protein. The sample lists about 190,000 distinct CDR3 sequences, 40% to 50% occurring once. The chain couples TRBV18 to TRBJ1-5, with a possible D match to TRBD1 (6 bases). This receptor was identified in a human donor with aplastic anemia. The sample was sorted CD4+, CD8+, or CD8+CD57+ T cells (not recorded which) from PBMCs. CDR3 in amino acids: CASSPWQGLGQPQHF. As DNA, the CDR3 is TGTGCCAGCTCACCATGGCAGGGGCTCGGTCAGCCCCAGCATTTT.